Sequencing of this TCR beta chain was carried out in a study of T-cell reconstitution after alpha-beta-depleted transplantation in children. To note about this clonotype: Its antigen is unidentified.

Unique molecular identifiers tagged the TCRbeta library. One entry per CDR3 protein results from TCRdb running MiXCR on the PCR reads. The sample has about 290,000 distinct CDR3 sequences, around 10% seen once. CDR1 and CDR2 (germline): LNHDA, SQIVND (reference sequence). The CDR3 has 11 amino acids. Trimming pared 6 bases from V and 5 bases from J, leaving 8 bases between. Study-wide results and caveats: Reportedly, alpha-beta T cells present about two months post-transplant originated from several hundred expanded clones of graft origin. Several patients had high TCRbeta diversity at day 60; it came from surviving recipient T cells and thymic progenitors. Once a year had passed after transplant, T-cell counts and diversity came mostly from newly produced T cells.

The sequences come from PBMCs, collected before TCRalphabeta/CD19-depleted stem cell transplant. The TCR sequence derives from a boy younger than two with acute myeloid leukemia, due to receive a stem cell transplant. The V and J genes are TRBV19 and TRBJ2-7; no definite D call. This chain's CDR3 is CASSELNEQYF. The CDR3 coding sequence is TGTGCCAGTAGCGAGTTAAACGAGCAGTACTTC.